Sequencing of this T cell receptor beta chain was carried out in a study of CD8+CD57+ T cells in acquired aplastic anemia. Looking at the study overall: Average DNA yield from sorted CD4+ and CD8+ cells was about 3 ug. Healthy donor sequencing depth: around 10 million CD4+, some 12 million CD8+ reads.

Study-level points and caveats: With respect to CD8+ Simpson's diversity, patients and controls did not differ significantly.

V shed 6 bases and J shed 2 bases, with 4 bases lying between them. This CDR3 comprises 11 residues. In germline, CDR1 is LGHNT, CDR2 FRNRAP. The use of genomic DNA as template underpinned the TCR beta VDJ and CDR3 profiling. TCRdb analysed the reads with MiXCR anew, one entry per CDR3 protein. The sample lists about 160,000 distinct CDR3 sequences; roughly 47% were seen once. At least ten counts were recorded for this clonotype. The target antigen is unknown. V usage is TRBV12-5 and J usage is TRBJ2-5; D not certain. Sequenced: sorted CD4+, CD8+, or CD8+CD57+ T cells (not recorded which) from PBMCs. This sequence was found in a human donor in good health. CDR3 in DNA: TGTGCTAGTGGCCTGCAAGAGACCCAGTACTTC. It encodes CASGLQETQYF.